This TCR beta chain was retrieved from a study of shared clonotypes between healthy human individuals. Data came from immunoSEQ multiplex PCR; TCRdb stores just in-frame clones and leaves some out. This sample has about 490,000 clones, with 70% to 85% found just once. Overall study results and limits: An effect of sequencing depth on clonotype sharing among donors was expected.

About this clone itself: Antigen: not known. This likely traces to a read error, being one base from a far larger clone.

This CDR3 has 16 residues. Looked up from germline, CDR1 is LGHNA and CDR2 is YSLEER. This chain joins TRBV4-3 and TRBJ2-7, with D possibly matching TRBD2 (6 bases). Sequenced: PBMCs. This TCR was recovered from a woman in her thirties or forties in good health. Some clones in this sample may be carry-over from other donors' samples. DNA of the CDR3: TGCGCCAGCAGCCAGGGATTATCGGGACTCCGGGCCGAGCAGCACTTC. This translates into CASSQGLSGLRAEQHF.